Below, 16 T cell receptor beta chains from the same sample are listed, as sequenced in a study of cytotoxic CD8 clonotypes in ibrutinib-treated CLL. Data came from immunoSEQ multiplex PCR; TCRdb stores just in-frame clones and leaves some out. This sample carries 200,000 or so clones, over 65% of them seen once, and the ten largest clones take roughly 5.9%. This material consisted of PBMCs, taken after 12 months of ibrutinib treatment. The receptors originated from a human donor with chronic lymphocytic leukemia.

V is TRBV14 and J is TRBJ2-7; 7 bases align to TRBD2. The length of the CDR3 is 14 residues. Germline trimming cut 8 bases from V and 2 bases from J; bases unmatched to any gene: 9. CDR1 and CDR2 from the germline V gene are SGHDN and FVKESK. CDR3 nucleotides: TGTGCCAGCGGACCTAGGCGGGGGACCTACGAGCAGTACTTC. Protein sequence: CASGPRRGTYEQYF.

The table lists this clone with a few counts. This chain joins TRBV6-6 and TRBJ1-5; D possibly corresponds to TRBD1 (5 bases). With 6 bases removed from V and 4 bases from J, the gap between germline ends came to 10 bases. Per germline, CDR1 MNHNY and CDR2 SVGAGI (reference sequence). The CDR3 has 13 amino acids. The CDR3 DNA follows: TGTGCCAGCAGCGAATGGGGGAATCAGCCCCAGCATTTT. Translated: CASSEWGNQPQHF.

There are a few counts of this clone. The rearrangement joins TRBV25-1 to TRBJ2-1; 10 positions match TRBD1. Germline values: CDR1 MGHDK, CDR2 SYGVNS. V shed 10 bases, J shed 8 bases, and the junction held 20 bases outside the gene matches. CDR3 size: 17 residues. The CDR3 reads CAIQSILQRDRGHEQFF. For the CDR3, the DNA is TGTGCCATCCAGTCAATACTTCAAAGGGACAGGGGCCATGAGCAGTTCTTC.

This clone has more than one count but fewer than ten. The chain has TRBV9 and TRBJ1-2; the D gene is possibly TRBD1 (6 bases). CDR1 SGDLS and CDR2 YYNGEE come from the germline V gene. Trimming shortened V by 0 bases and J by 7 bases, and 10 bases separated the two germline ends. This CDR3 contains 13 residues. CDR3: CASSVALQGGYTF. DNA of the CDR3: TGTGCCAGCAGCGTAGCTCTACAGGGTGGCTACACCTTC.

In nucleotides, the CDR3 is TGTGCCAGCAGCGAAAAGGACCAGCCCCAGCATTTT. Translated, it gives CASSEKDQPQHF. The rearrangement uses TRBV6-1 and TRBJ1-5; D gene uncertain. Trimming removed 6 bases from V and 7 bases from J, with 10 bases in between. Germline V gene sequence: CDR1 MNHNS, CDR2 SASEGT. This CDR3 is built from 12 residues.

The chain joins TRBV2 to TRBJ2-7; 10 nucleotides line up with TRBD2. Losses at the gene ends were 1 base for V and 4 bases for J; bases not matched to a gene: 1. The germline V gene has CDR1 SNHLY and CDR2 FYNNEI. This CDR3 has 14 residues. CDR3 amino acids: CASSEGTSGYEQYF. In nucleotides, the CDR3 is TGTGCCAGCAGTGAAGGGACTAGCGGATACGAGCAGTACTTC.

This clone was recorded once. The chain couples TRBV5-1 to TRBJ2-1; D unclear. The CDR3 covers 12 residues. With 2 bases removed from V and 8 bases from J, the gap between germline ends came to 8 bases. CDR1 SGHRS and CDR2 YFSETQ come from the germline V gene. CDR3 DNA sequence: TGCGCCAGCAGCTTAACGGTAGATGAGCAGTTCTTC. Translating gives CASSLTVDEQFF.

This clone appeared a few times. V is TRBV5-6 and J is TRBJ2-2; D ambiguous. Germline V gives CDR1 SGHDT, CDR2 YYEEEE. The CDR3 consists of 12 residues. V lost 1 base, J lost 3 bases, and 1 base lay in between. Here the CDR3 reads CASSLYTGELFF. The CDR3 DNA reads TGTGCCAGCAGCTTGTACACCGGGGAGCTGTTTTTT. Based on the CDR3 plus reference TRBV5-6 and TRBJ2-2, the full variable domain is DAGVTQSPTHLIKTRGQQVTLRCSPKSGHDTVSWYQQALGQGPQFIFQYYEEEERQRGNFPDRFSGHQFPNYSSELNVNALLLGDSALYLCASSLYTGELFFGEGSRLTVL.

CDR3 sequence: CASSFRTGAYNSPLHF. Here the CDR3 DNA reads TGTGCCAGCAGTTTTCGGACAGGGGCGTATAATTCACCCCTCCACTTT. The chain is built from TRBV27 and TRBJ1-6, with 9 bases aligning to TRBD1. The junction had 4 bases not matched to a gene; V was cut back by 3 bases and J by 4 bases. In germline, CDR1 is MNHEY, CDR2 SMNVEV (reference sequence). The CDR3 length is 16 residues.

The chain couples TRBV25-1 to TRBJ1-1, with unresolved D. Germline assignment: CDR1 MGHDK and CDR2 SYGVNS. Deletions cut 2 bases from V and 1 base from J, with 11 bases between. There are 15 residues in the CDR3. Here the CDR3 reads CASSEPGGQNTEAFF. The CDR3 DNA reads TGTGCCAGCAGTGAACCCGGAGGGCAGAACACTGAAGCTTTCTTT.

In this sample, this clone turned up once. The V call is TRBV30, the J call TRBJ2-4, with D unresolved. The CDR3 sequence is 13 residues long. In germline, CDR1 is GTSNPN, CDR2 SVGIG (reference sequence). Trimming took off 2 bases at V and 0 bases at J, with 5 bases between the two ends. DNA of the CDR3: TGTGCCTGGAGTAGTTTAGCCAAAAACATTCAGTACTTC. Translating it yields CAWSSLAKNIQYF.

This chain connects TRBV6-6 to TRBJ1-5; D may be TRBD1 (6 bases). Between the trimmed V and J ends, which lost 0 bases and 1 base, there was a span of 10 bases. The germline V gene has CDR1 MNHNY and CDR2 SVGAGI (reference sequence). CDR3 size: 16 residues. The CDR3 loop reads CASSYSRTASNQPQHF. The CDR3 nucleotides read TGTGCCAGCAGTTACTCTAGGACAGCGAGCAATCAGCCCCAGCATTTT.

CDR3 nucleotides: TGTGCCACCAGCAGACGACCCGGGACAGGGAGGGGGAACACTGAAGCTTTCTTT. Translating it yields CATSRRPGTGRGNTEAFF. The genes are TRBV15 and TRBJ1-1; 9 bases fit TRBD1. Germline assignment: CDR1 LNHNV and CDR2 YYDKDF (reference sequence). Trimming removed 2 bases from V and 1 base from J; junction bases left unmatched: 11. CDR3 length: 18 residues. Filled out from reference TRBV15 and TRBJ1-1, the complete variable domain reads DAMVIQNPRYQVTQFGKPVTLSCSQTLNHNVMYWYQQKSSQAPKLLFHYYDKDFNNEADTPDNFQSRRPNTSFCFLDIRSPGLGDTAMYLCATSRRPGTGRGNTEAFFGQGTRLTVV.

This sequence joins TRBV6-5 and TRBJ2-7, with D possibly TRBD2 on 6 matching bases. The CDR3 contains 13 residues. The V end lost 7 bases, the J end lost 7 bases, and 17 bases lay between the germline ends. CDR1 MNHEY and CDR2 SVGAGI come from the germline V gene. CDR3 protein: CASTHGGTGEQYF. CDR3 DNA sequence: TGTGCCAGCACCCATGGGGGGACGGGGGAGCAGTACTTC.

This rearrangement joins TRBV2 to TRBJ1-2; unclear D gene. Trimming cost V 3 bases and J 3 bases, with 14 bases left between them. CDR3 length: 15 amino acids. CDR1 SNHLY and CDR2 FYNNEI come from the germline V gene. The CDR3 sequence: CASSDSLGSDYGYTF. The CDR3 DNA follows: TGTGCCAGCAGTGACTCTCTGGGCTCGGACTATGGCTACACCTTC. Full variable domain (rest looked up from reference TRBV2 and TRBJ1-2): EPEVTQTPSHQVTQMGQEVILRCVPISNHLYFYWYRQILGQKVEFLVSFYNNEISEKSEIFDDQFSVERPDGSNFTLKIRSTKLEDSAMYFCASSDSLGSDYGYTFGSGTRLTVV.

The gene calls are TRBV10-3 and TRBJ1-1; no clear D gene. The CDR3 totals 12 residues. Trimming removed 3 bases at V and 11 bases at J, with 13 bases between. Germline CDR1 is ENHRY and CDR2 is SYGVKD. The CDR3 DNA follows: TGTGCCATCAGTGAATCGGCAGACGGGGCTTTCTTT. Protein sequence: CAISESADGAFF.